These 26 T cell receptor beta chains share one sample of origin, sequenced in a study of blood T cell repertoires in COVID-19. TCRdb's copy holds only in-frame clones and misses some; the assay was immunoSEQ multiplex PCR. The sample carries 120,000 to 150,000 clones, around four fifths recorded once. The sequencing input was peripheral blood. These receptor sequences come from a woman in her 40s with active or convalescent COVID-19.

The V and J genes are TRBV5-8 and TRBJ1-2; D not certain. CDR3 length equals 17 residues. V gave up 0 bases and J gave up 1 base, with 16 bases separating them. CDR1 SGHTS and CDR2 YDEGEE come from the germline V gene. The CDR3 sequence: CASSLGGSSRLNYGYTF. The CDR3 DNA sequence: TGTGCCAGCAGCTTGGGCGGCAGTTCGAGACTTAACTATGGCTACACCTTC. Variable domain in full (rest from reference TRBV5-8 and TRBJ1-2): EAGVTQSPTHLIKTRGQQATLRCSPISGHTSVYWYQQALGLGLQFLLWYDEGEERNRGNFPPRFSGRQFPNYSSELNVNALELEDSALYLCASSLGGSSRLNYGYTFGSGTRLTVV.

V usage is TRBV7-2 and J usage is TRBJ1-1; D perhaps matches TRBD1 (5 bases). V lost 3 bases and J 11 bases, leaving 22 bases between the germline ends. CDR3 length: 15 residues. Germline V gives CDR1 SGHTA, CDR2 FQGNSA. CDR3 sequence reads: CASSLSPDSPFGAFF. In DNA form, the CDR3 reads TGTGCCAGCAGCTTGTCCCCAGACAGCCCTTTTGGGGCTTTCTTT.

The chain employs TRBV5-4 and TRBJ1-2; TRBD1 matches at 11 bases. Germline CDR1 reads SGHNT; CDR2 reads YYREEE (reference sequence). J lost 3 bases, V lost 5 bases, and 6 bases had no gene match. This CDR3 region has 15 residues. The CDR3 DNA reads TGTGCCAGCAGACGGACAGGGGGCCTTTACTATGGCTACACCTTC. Protein sequence: CASRRTGGLYYGYTF.

This chain connects TRBV6-6 to TRBJ1-5; weak D call: TRBD1 (5 bases). Germline lookup yields CDR1 MNHNY and CDR2 SVGAGI (reference sequence). V was pared by 7 bases and J by 4 bases, with 17 bases between. The CDR3 spans 15 residues. The CDR3 here is CASKTGPQGNQPQHF. CDR3 bases: TGTGCCAGCAAGACGGGCCCTCAGGGAAATCAGCCCCAGCATTTT.

The chain couples TRBV19 to TRBJ1-2; D is perhaps TRBD1 (6 bases). This CDR3 has 15 amino acids. With 8 bases removed from V and 4 bases from J, the gap between germline ends came to 20 bases. CDR1 LNHDA and CDR2 SQIVND come from the germline V gene (reference sequence). CDR3 in amino acids: CASDPRGGQVYGYTF. The CDR3 bases are TGTGCCAGTGATCCGAGGGGGGGGCAGGTCTATGGCTACACCTTC.

V is TRBV19 and J is TRBJ2-2, with D possibly matching TRBD1 (5 bases). The CDR3 has 15 amino acids. V was pared by 2 bases and J by 4 bases, with 11 bases between. Looked up from germline, CDR1 is LNHDA and CDR2 is SQIVND (reference sequence). DNA of the CDR3: TGTGCCAGTAGTATATCCAGGGTTACCACCGGGGAGCTGTTTTTT. Its protein product is CASSISRVTTGELFF.

The V and J genes are TRBV28 and TRBJ2-7, with 7 bases lining up with TRBD1. This CDR3 contains 13 residues. Germline CDR1 MDHEN, CDR2 SYDVKM. V shed 7 bases, J shed 3 bases, and the junction held 6 bases outside the gene matches. CDR3 sequence (DNA): TGTGCCAGCATCCCGACAGGGTACTACGAGCAGTACTTC. Its protein is CASIPTGYYEQYF.

The chain uses TRBV7-2 and TRBJ1-6; TRBD1 is a possible D gene (5 bases). Trimming shortened V by 0 bases and J by 8 bases, and 11 bases separated the two germline ends. Germline V gene data show CDR1 as SGHTA and CDR2 as FQGNSA. This CDR3 has 15 amino acids. The CDR3 here is CASSLALGVDSPLHF. The CDR3 region has the DNA TGTGCCAGCAGCTTAGCGCTAGGGGTAGATTCACCCCTCCACTTT.

This chain joins TRBV14 and TRBJ2-1; no reliable D call. V dropped 2 bases and J dropped 0 bases, with 11 bases sitting between them. Germline V gene lookup returns CDR1 SGHDN and CDR2 FVKESK. This CDR3 is built from 16 residues. The CDR3 region is CASSQLARSSYNEQFF. The DNA of the CDR3 is TGTGCCAGCAGCCAATTAGCCCGTAGCTCCTACAATGAGCAGTTCTTC.

The J gene is TRBJ1-5, the V gene TRBV9; TRBD1 might be the D (6 bases). Looked up from germline, CDR1 is SGDLS and CDR2 is YYNGEE. The CDR3 is 15 amino acids. V was trimmed by 2 bases and J by 2 bases, leaving 11 bases between them. DNA of the CDR3: TGTGCCAGCAGCGTTGGGGGGGCTCGCAATCAGCCCCAGCATTTT. This sequence encodes CASSVGGARNQPQHF.

The genes are TRBV30 and TRBJ1-4; no reliable D call. Trimming removed 2 bases at V and 8 bases at J, with 18 bases between. Looked up from germline, CDR1 is GTSNPN and CDR2 is SVGIG (reference sequence). The CDR3 is made up of 15 amino acids. CDR3 in amino acids: CAWSPLVRRGEKLFF. The CDR3, as DNA: TGTGCCTGGAGTCCCCTGGTTAGGAGAGGGGAAAAACTGTTTTTT.

V gene TRBV19 combines with J gene TRBJ1-3; a possible D gene is TRBD1 (5 bases). CDR3 length: 17 residues. CDR1 is LNHDA, CDR2 SQIVND, per germline (reference sequence). Trimming pared 5 bases from V and 1 base from J, leaving 18 bases between. The CDR3 DNA follows: TGTGCCAGTAGTTTCCCTGGTGCAGGGAGGTCTGGAAACACCATATATTTT. Translated: CASSFPGAGRSGNTIYF.

V is TRBV10-3 and J is TRBJ1-5; 9 nucleotides agree with TRBD1. This CDR3 has 16 amino acids. The V and J ends lost 2 bases and 3 bases, in that order; junction bases with no gene match: 5. The germline CDR1 and CDR2 sequences are ENHRY and SYGVKD. CDR3: CAISEPDRGFNQPQHF. CDR3 DNA sequence: TGTGCCATCAGTGAGCCGGACAGGGGATTCAATCAGCCCCAGCATTTT.

This clone was observed a single time. This chain joins TRBV18 and TRBJ2-3, with D possibly matching TRBD1 (5 bases). Trimming took off 2 bases at V and 3 bases at J, with 15 bases between the two ends. The germline V gene has CDR1 KGHSH and CDR2 LQKENI. The CDR3 is 16 amino acids. CDR3 loop: CASSPSVSRTTDTQYF. The CDR3 DNA is TGTGCCAGCTCACCATCCGTCTCGCGGACAACAGATACGCAGTATTTT.

The chain couples TRBV23-1 to TRBJ2-7; D remains unclear. TRBV23-1 falls under the ORF class, with uncertain function. This CDR3 is built from 15 residues. Between the trimmed V and J ends, which lost 6 bases and 3 bases, there was a span of 18 bases. The CDR3 nucleotides are TGCGCCAGCAGCTACCGACTGTCAAGGTTCTACGAGCAGTACTTC. Translated, it gives CASSYRLSRFYEQYF.

This clone was counted once. V is TRBV9 and J is TRBJ2-6, with D possibly being TRBD1 (6 bases). The germline V and J ends were trimmed by 4 bases and 0 bases, with 14 bases remaining between them. The length of the CDR3 is 17 residues. Germline V lookup: CDR1 SGDLS, CDR2 YYNGEE. CDR3 region: CASSTRTASSGANVLTF. CDR3 in DNA: TGTGCCAGCAGCACCCGGACAGCGAGCTCTGGGGCCAACGTCCTGACTTTC.

V is TRBV4-1 and J is TRBJ1-2, with D perhaps matching TRBD1 (6 bases). Germline V CDR1 and CDR2: MGHRA, YSYEKL. V gave up 0 bases and J gave up 7 bases, with 18 bases separating them. This CDR3 spans 16 amino acids. This chain's CDR3 is CASSQDSTGRVGGYTF. The CDR3 DNA reads TGCGCCAGCAGCCAAGATTCAACAGGGCGGGTTGGTGGCTACACCTTC.

This clone was seen once. This chain links TRBV18 with TRBJ1-3, with TRBD1 as a possible D gene (6 bases). The CDR3 contains 20 residues. CDR1 KGHSH and CDR2 LQKENI come from the germline V gene. V was pared by 2 bases and J by 0 bases, with 23 bases between. The CDR3 region is CASSPKWYRAVGDSGNTIYF. The CDR3 bases are TGTGCCAGCTCACCAAAGTGGTACAGGGCTGTGGGAGACTCTGGAAACACCATATATTTT.

This chain uses TRBV14 with TRBJ1-5; D not certain. This CDR3 region has 18 residues. Trimming pared 1 base from V and 0 bases from J, leaving 16 bases between. Germline CDR1 and CDR2: SGHDN and FVKESK. This CDR3 is CASSQVEYQPYSNQPQHF. CDR3 in DNA: TGTGCCAGCAGCCAAGTCGAGTACCAACCGTATAGCAATCAGCCCCAGCATTTT.

The chain combines TRBV6-5 with TRBJ1-5, with D tentatively TRBD1 (6 bases). CDR3 length: 15 residues. Trimming pared 2 bases from V and 4 bases from J, leaving 12 bases between. In germline, CDR1 is MNHEY, CDR2 SVGAGI. The CDR3 spells CASSYGRGPNQPQHF. CDR3 DNA sequence: TGTGCCAGCAGTTACGGCAGGGGCCCTAATCAGCCCCAGCATTTT.

V usage is TRBV7-2 and J usage is TRBJ1-1; 8 bases map to TRBD1. Germline CDR1 is SGHTA and CDR2 is FQGNSA. CDR3 length: 14 amino acids. V was pared by 4 bases and J by 1 base, with 2 bases of the junction left unmatched. The CDR3 DNA reads TGTGCCAGCAGCTCCGACAGGGGGAACACTGAAGCTTTCTTT. This codes for CASSSDRGNTEAFF.

The CDR3 loop is CATSRAGTGGSYEQYF. DNA of the CDR3: TGTGCCACCAGCAGAGCCGGGACAGGGGGTTCCTACGAGCAGTACTTC. The chain is built from TRBV15 and TRBJ2-7, with TRBD1 matching 11 bases. Losses at the gene ends were 1 base for V and 1 base for J; bases not matched to a gene: 3. Germline CDR1 LNHNV, CDR2 YYDKDF (reference sequence). This CDR3 region has 16 residues.

The rearrangement uses TRBV28 and TRBJ1-4; D might be TRBD1 (5 bases). Germline CDR1 is MDHEN and CDR2 is SYDVKM. The V and J ends lost 5 bases and 0 bases respectively, with 13 bases between them. CDR3 length: 16 residues. CDR3 sequence (DNA): TGTGCCAGCAGTGAACGGGACTCCCCAACTAATGAAAAACTGTTTTTT. The encoded protein is CASSERDSPTNEKLFF.

This clone was seen just once. The chain uses TRBV2 and TRBJ1-5; tentative D call: TRBD1 (6 bases). The CDR3 has 14 amino acids. Between the trimmed V and J ends, which lost 7 bases and 4 bases, there was a span of 14 bases. The V gene's germline CDR1 is SNHLY and CDR2 FYNNEI. In DNA form, the CDR3 reads TGTGCCAGCACCGCGACAGGCCGGAATCAGCCCCAGCATTTT. It codes for CASTATGRNQPQHF.

The rearrangement joins TRBV11-2 to TRBJ2-2; the match to TRBD2 covers 12 bases. Per germline, CDR1 SGHAT and CDR2 FQNNGV. CDR3 length equals 16 residues. V shed 4 bases, J shed 6 bases, and the junction held 6 bases outside the gene matches. The CDR3 loop is CASSSRGLAGPGELFF. In nucleotides, the CDR3 is TGTGCCAGCAGCTCGCGAGGACTAGCGGGGCCCGGGGAGCTGTTTTTT.

The J gene is TRBJ2-3, the V gene TRBV6-6, with D perhaps TRBD1 (5 bases). Germline values: CDR1 MNHNY, CDR2 SVGAGI (reference sequence). The ends were cut back, 2 bases at V and 2 bases at J, with 8 bases in the middle. The CDR3 extends over 14 amino acids. The CDR3 spells CASSYMGLTDTQYF. In nucleotides, the CDR3 is TGTGCCAGCAGTTACATGGGGCTCACAGATACGCAGTATTTT.